This paragraph reports one TCR beta chain. The antigen remains unidentified. This specimen belongs to a study of radiotherapy plus CTLA-4 blockade in lung cancer. Study-wide findings and caveats: There was expansion of tumor-derived TCR clones in blood after radiotherapy plus ipilimumab.

This CDR3 region has 15 residues. The V gene's germline CDR1 is SGHRS and CDR2 YFSETQ. V lost 4 bases and J 0 bases, leaving 11 bases between the germline ends. Sequenced by immunoSEQ multiplex PCR; TCRdb stores in-frame clones only, minus some. The sample shows some 25,000 clones, 60% to 85% of them seen only once. The sequences come from peripheral blood, collected from a patient treated with radiotherapy plus ipilimumab. This TCR was sampled from a human donor with non-small cell lung cancer whose response to radiotherapy plus ipilimumab could not be evaluated. The chain recombines TRBV5-1 with TRBJ1-3; D remains ambiguous. CDR3 in amino acids: CASSDPGISGNTIYF. The CDR3 bases are TGCGCCAGCAGCGATCCGGGTATCTCTGGAAACACCATATATTTT.